These T cell receptor beta chains were read from a single sample in a study of cytomegalovirus exposure and HLA in healthy donors. The data were produced by immunoSEQ multiplex PCR, yet TCRdb's version contains in-frame clones alone and is incomplete. The table shows around 200,000 clones, with roughly 85% occurring only once. Sequenced: PBMCs. All receptors come from a woman aged 25 to 39 in good health and CMV-seropositive. Each CDR3 is given with its conserved first and last residue. D genes are given only for firm matches. Size values are once, few and many counts, or a class for expanded clones, and some rows have none.

j_call: TRBJ2-4
d_call: TRBD1
clone_size: NA
v_call: TRBV6-1
cdr3_aa: CASSEGAGGRGNIQYF
cdr3_nt: TGTGCCAGCAGTGAAGGGGCAGGGGGCCGGGGAAACATTCAGTACTTC

j_call: TRBJ2-1
d_call: TRBD2
clone_size: many
v_call: TRBV11-3
cdr3_aa: CASSLDRMSSGRASSNEQFF
cdr3_nt: TGTGCCAGCAGCTTAGATAGGATGAGTAGCGGGAGGGCAAGCTCTAATGAGCAGTTCTTC

j_call: TRBJ2-7
d_call: NA
clone_size: few
v_call: TRBV11-2
cdr3_aa: CASSPDSTPLAAYEQYF
cdr3_nt: TGTGCCAGCAGTCCGGACAGCACTCCGCTCGCTGCGTACGAGCAGTACTTC

j_call: TRBJ2-7
d_call: TRBD2
clone_size: NA
v_call: TRBV6-5
cdr3_aa: CASSYVSGGRGEQYF
cdr3_nt: TGTGCCAGCAGTTACGTGTCGGGCGGGAGGGGCGAGCAGTACTTC

j_call: TRBJ1-6
d_call: NA
clone_size: few
v_call: TRBV11-2
cdr3_aa: CASSLGTGTLHF
cdr3_nt: TGTGCCAGCAGCTTAGGAACAGGGACCCTCCACTTT

j_call: TRBJ1-1
d_call: NA
clone_size: NA
v_call: TRBV5-4
cdr3_aa: CASSPRGGRTEAFF
cdr3_nt: TGTGCCAGCAGCCCTAGGGGGGGCAGGACTGAAGCTTTCTTT

j_call: TRBJ1-2
d_call: NA
clone_size: NA
v_call: TRBV7-2
cdr3_aa: CASSLKGVGYTF
cdr3_nt: TGTGCCAGCAGCTTGAAGGGGGTTGGCTACACCTTC

j_call: TRBJ2-1
d_call: TRBD2
clone_size: NA
v_call: TRBV27
cdr3_aa: CASSFDSGGYNEQFF
cdr3_nt: TGTGCCAGCAGTTTCGATAGCGGGGGTTACAATGAGCAGTTCTTC

j_call: TRBJ1-3
d_call: NA
clone_size: NA
v_call: TRBV4-1
cdr3_aa: CASRARGEGAGNTIYF
cdr3_nt: TGCGCCAGCAGGGCGCGGGGGGAGGGAGCAGGAAACACCATATATTTT

j_call: TRBJ1-4
d_call: NA
clone_size: once
v_call: TRBV7-6
cdr3_aa: CASSPTRRAEKLFF
cdr3_nt: TGTGCCAGCAGCCCCACAAGGAGGGCTGAAAAACTGTTTTTT

j_call: TRBJ2-5
d_call: TRBD2
clone_size: NA
v_call: TRBV6-5
cdr3_aa: CASSSSSGSSETQYF
cdr3_nt: TGTGCCAGCAGTTCCTCTAGCGGGAGTTCAGAGACCCAGTACTTC

j_call: TRBJ1-5
d_call: NA
clone_size: NA
v_call: TRBV19
cdr3_aa: CASKWADNQPQHF
cdr3_nt: TGTGCCAGTAAATGGGCAGATAATCAGCCCCAGCATTTT

j_call: TRBJ2-5
d_call: TRBD1
clone_size: NA
v_call: TRBV7-9
cdr3_aa: CASSLETGSSQYF
cdr3_nt: TGTGCCAGCAGCTTAGAGACAGGGTCGTCCCAGTACTTC

j_call: TRBJ1-5
d_call: TRBD1
clone_size: NA
v_call: TRBV6-5
cdr3_aa: CASSGTGHNQPQHF
cdr3_nt: TGTGCCAGCAGCGGGACAGGGCACAATCAGCCCCAGCATTTT

j_call: TRBJ1-1
d_call: NA
clone_size: few
v_call: TRBV5-4
cdr3_aa: CASRRGWRTEAFF
cdr3_nt: TGTGCCAGCAGACGGGGGTGGCGAACTGAAGCTTTCTTT

j_call: TRBJ2-1
d_call: TRBD1
clone_size: NA
v_call: TRBV7-8
cdr3_aa: CASSSILGTGGYNEQFF
cdr3_nt: TGTGCCAGCAGCTCCATCCTCGGGACAGGGGGCTACAATGAGCAGTTCTTC

j_call: TRBJ2-1
d_call: NA
clone_size: NA
v_call: TRBV14
cdr3_aa: CASSQVFRGNEQFF
cdr3_nt: TGTGCCAGCAGCCAAGTTTTCAGGGGAAATGAGCAGTTCTTC

j_call: TRBJ2-2
d_call: TRBD1
clone_size: NA
v_call: TRBV4-3
cdr3_aa: CASSRDRGALWELFF
cdr3_nt: TGCGCCAGCAGCCGCGACAGGGGAGCTCTATGGGAGCTGTTTTTT

j_call: TRBJ2-5
d_call: TRBD1
clone_size: once
v_call: TRBV7-6
cdr3_aa: CASSLVGGQGRETQYF
cdr3_nt: TGTGCCAGCAGCTTAGTAGGGGGACAGGGTCGAGAGACCCAGTACTTC

j_call: TRBJ1-3
d_call: NA
clone_size: NA
v_call: TRBV13
cdr3_aa: CASSPPGRPGNTIYF
cdr3_nt: TGTGCCAGCAGCCCCCCCGGCAGGCCTGGAAACACCATATATTTT

j_call: TRBJ2-1
d_call: NA
clone_size: NA
v_call: TRBV27
cdr3_aa: CASSAPSQGYNEQFF
cdr3_nt: TGTGCCAGCAGTGCCCCCTCACAGGGATACAATGAGCAGTTCTTC

j_call: TRBJ2-5
d_call: TRBD1
clone_size: NA
v_call: TRBV6-6
cdr3_aa: CASTDPSTGRETQYF
cdr3_nt: TGTGCCAGCACCGATCCTTCGACAGGGAGAGAGACCCAGTACTTC

j_call: TRBJ2-2
d_call: NA
clone_size: NA
v_call: TRBV6-6
cdr3_aa: CASIHTGELFF
cdr3_nt: TGTGCCAGCATTCATACCGGGGAGCTGTTTTTT

j_call: TRBJ2-3
d_call: TRBD1
clone_size: NA
v_call: TRBV11-3
cdr3_aa: CASSKQGAKLTDTQYF
cdr3_nt: TGTGCCAGCAGTAAACAGGGGGCCAAGTTGACAGATACGCAGTATTTT

j_call: TRBJ1-3
d_call: NA
clone_size: NA
v_call: TRBV7-9
cdr3_aa: CASSLPLAEAVGNTIYF
cdr3_nt: TGTGCCAGCAGCTTACCTCTGGCAGAGGCCGTTGGAAACACCATATATTTT

j_call: TRBJ2-5
d_call: TRBD2
clone_size: once
v_call: TRBV28
cdr3_aa: CASTSAGGGQETQYF
cdr3_nt: TGTGCCAGCACCTCAGCGGGAGGGGGCCAAGAGACCCAGTACTTC

j_call: TRBJ2-1
d_call: NA
clone_size: NA
v_call: TRBV19
cdr3_aa: CASSIGGSYNEQFF
cdr3_nt: TGTGCCAGTAGTATAGGCGGGTCCTACAATGAGCAGTTCTTC

j_call: TRBJ1-1
d_call: TRBD1
clone_size: NA
v_call: TRBV5-1
cdr3_aa: CASSFGDRDGTEAFF
cdr3_nt: TGCGCCAGCAGCTTTGGGGACAGGGATGGCACTGAAGCTTTCTTT

j_call: TRBJ1-2
d_call: NA
clone_size: NA
v_call: TRBV6-5
cdr3_aa: CASSRDSNYGYTF
cdr3_nt: TGTGCCAGCAGTCGAGACAGTAACTATGGCTACACCTTC

j_call: TRBJ2-7
d_call: NA
clone_size: NA
v_call: TRBV7-9
cdr3_aa: CASHRTGSYEQYF
cdr3_nt: TGTGCCAGCCATCGTACAGGATCCTACGAGCAGTACTTC

j_call: TRBJ1-3
d_call: NA
clone_size: NA
v_call: TRBV6-6
cdr3_aa: CASSYYKSGNTIYF
cdr3_nt: TGTGCCAGCAGTTATTACAAGTCTGGAAACACCATATATTTT

j_call: TRBJ1-1
d_call: TRBD1
clone_size: NA
v_call: TRBV6-5
cdr3_aa: CASSWQGAGNTEAFF
cdr3_nt: TGTGCCAGCAGTTGGCAGGGGGCTGGGAACACTGAAGCTTTCTTT

j_call: TRBJ2-1
d_call: NA
clone_size: few
v_call: TRBV2
cdr3_aa: CASSALNEQFF
cdr3_nt: TGTGCCAGCAGTGCTCTGAATGAGCAGTTCTTC

j_call: TRBJ2-2
d_call: TRBD1
clone_size: NA
v_call: TRBV6-4
cdr3_aa: CASSEGQGSTGELFF
cdr3_nt: TGTGCCAGCAGTGAGGGACAGGGTTCGACCGGGGAGCTGTTTTTT

j_call: TRBJ2-5
d_call: TRBD2
clone_size: NA
v_call: TRBV27
cdr3_aa: CASSPRGGLGETQYF
cdr3_nt: TGTGCCAGCAGTCCCCGGGGGGGACTGGGCGAGACCCAGTACTTC

j_call: TRBJ1-2
d_call: NA
clone_size: NA
v_call: TRBV20-1
cdr3_aa: CSANGFNGYTF
cdr3_nt: TGCAGTGCTAACGGTTTTAATGGCTACACCTTC

j_call: TRBJ1-6
d_call: NA
clone_size: NA
v_call: TRBV7-8
cdr3_aa: CASNPTGTYNSPLHF
cdr3_nt: TGTGCCAGCAACCCGACCGGGACCTATAATTCACCCCTCCACTTT

j_call: TRBJ1-4
d_call: NA
clone_size: NA
v_call: TRBV28
cdr3_aa: CASSWGWRTTNEKLFF
cdr3_nt: TGTGCCAGCAGTTGGGGCTGGCGTACAACTAATGAAAAACTGTTTTTT

j_call: TRBJ2-3
d_call: TRBD1
clone_size: NA
v_call: TRBV9
cdr3_aa: CASSVGTGEFTDTQYF
cdr3_nt: TGTGCCAGCAGCGTAGGGACAGGGGAATTCACAGATACGCAGTATTTT

j_call: TRBJ1-2
d_call: NA
clone_size: NA
v_call: TRBV29-1
cdr3_aa: CSADLEASSGGYTF
cdr3_nt: TGCAGCGCCGACCTGGAAGCCTCTAGTGGCGGCTACACCTTC

j_call: TRBJ2-2
d_call: TRBD1
clone_size: medium-sized
v_call: TRBV6-4
cdr3_aa: CASSGQGDTGELFF
cdr3_nt: TGTGCCAGCAGTGGACAGGGTGACACCGGGGAGCTGTTTTTT

j_call: TRBJ1-2
d_call: TRBD1
clone_size: NA
v_call: TRBV19
cdr3_aa: CASSSGGEGYTF
cdr3_nt: TGTGCCAGTAGTTCAGGGGGAGAAGGCTACACCTTC

j_call: TRBJ2-2
d_call: TRBD1
clone_size: NA
v_call: TRBV18
cdr3_aa: CASSPRTGGNTGELFF
cdr3_nt: TGTGCCAGCTCACCGAGGACAGGGGGGAACACCGGGGAGCTGTTTTTT

j_call: TRBJ2-3
d_call: TRBD2
clone_size: NA
v_call: TRBV7-2
cdr3_aa: CASSLDRTSGTDTQYF
cdr3_nt: TGTGCCAGCAGCTTAGATCGAACTAGCGGCACAGATACGCAGTATTTT

j_call: TRBJ2-7
d_call: TRBD1
clone_size: NA
v_call: TRBV5-1
cdr3_aa: CASSLDRGPSYEQYF
cdr3_nt: TGCGCCAGCAGCTTGGACAGGGGACCTTCCTACGAGCAGTACTTC

j_call: TRBJ2-5
d_call: NA
clone_size: NA
v_call: TRBV6-5
cdr3_aa: CASSPWGGDQETQYF
cdr3_nt: TGTGCCAGCAGTCCTTGGGGCGGAGATCAAGAGACCCAGTACTTC

j_call: TRBJ1-1
d_call: NA
clone_size: NA
v_call: TRBV4-1
cdr3_aa: CASSQDIMLGRTEAFF
cdr3_nt: TGCGCCAGCAGCCAAGATATTATGTTGGGGAGGACTGAAGCTTTCTTT

j_call: TRBJ2-1
d_call: NA
clone_size: NA
v_call: TRBV13
cdr3_aa: CASSLAVSSYNEQFF
cdr3_nt: TGTGCCAGCAGCTTAGCGGTGAGCTCCTACAATGAGCAGTTCTTC

j_call: TRBJ2-1
d_call: NA
clone_size: NA
v_call: TRBV5-1
cdr3_aa: CASSLGAVDEQFF
cdr3_nt: TGCGCCAGCAGCTTGGGTGCGGTGGATGAGCAGTTCTTC

j_call: TRBJ1-3
d_call: NA
clone_size: NA
v_call: TRBV19
cdr3_aa: CASSRQGTGNTIYF
cdr3_nt: TGTGCCAGTAGTAGGCAGGGGACAGGAAACACCATATATTTT

j_call: TRBJ1-2
d_call: NA
clone_size: NA
v_call: TRBV11-3
cdr3_aa: CASSPVAGGETYGYTF
cdr3_nt: TGTGCCAGCAGCCCCGTTGCGGGAGGGGAAACCTATGGCTACACCTTC

j_call: TRBJ2-3
d_call: TRBD2
clone_size: NA
v_call: TRBV6-5
cdr3_aa: CASSYLSGGTDTQYF
cdr3_nt: TGTGCCAGCAGTTACCTTAGCGGGGGCACAGATACGCAGTATTTT

j_call: TRBJ2-7
d_call: NA
clone_size: NA
v_call: TRBV6-1
cdr3_aa: CASSEARQGGYEQYF
cdr3_nt: TGTGCCAGCAGTGAAGCGCGGCAGGGCGGCTACGAGCAGTACTTC

j_call: TRBJ2-2
d_call: TRBD2
clone_size: NA
v_call: TRBV2
cdr3_aa: CASSARLAVNTGELFF
cdr3_nt: TGTGCCAGCAGTGCAAGACTAGCGGTCAACACCGGGGAGCTGTTTTTT

j_call: TRBJ2-2
d_call: NA
clone_size: NA
v_call: TRBV5-6
cdr3_aa: CASTPPGREFGELFF
cdr3_nt: TGTGCCAGCACCCCCCCGGGTAGGGAGTTCGGGGAGCTGTTTTTT